This T cell receptor beta chain is drawn from a study of T cells after yellow fever vaccination. For the study at large: Some fractions had low cell numbers, and these were prepared with SMART-Seq v4 Ultra Low Input. Points from the study as a whole: The appearance of a small share of clonotypes in both CD4 and CD8 compartments was observed. A weaker secondary response peaked on day 5, the primary on day 15. Most primary-vaccination clones reappeared after the booster (about 97% CD4, about 90% CD8).

Each CDR3 protein gets one entry after TCRdb re-called the 5' RACE reads with MiXCR. The sample records about 200,000 distinct CDR3 sequences, roughly 3.3% being singletons. This clonotype was seen a few times. Its antigen is undetermined. CDR3 length equals 15 residues. CDR1 MGHRA and CDR2 YSYEKL come from the germline V gene. J was trimmed by 0 bases and V by 4 bases; bases with no gene match: 5. The clonotype comes from a man younger than 30 who received the YFV17D yellow fever vaccine. The chain has TRBV4-1 and TRBJ1-1; 7 bases align to TRBD1. Sequenced material: CD4+ T cells sorted from PBMCs, taken 10 days after the yellow fever booster vaccination. The DNA for the CDR3 is TGCGCCAGCAGCCCCCGACAGGGAGTGAACACTGAAGCTTTCTTT. Residues: CASSPRQGVNTEAFF.